The sequence of this T cell receptor beta chain was determined in a study of T cell changes during pregnancy in multiple sclerosis. Germline assignment: CDR1 SSHAT and CDR2 FNYEAQ (reference sequence). This CDR3 comprises 15 residues. The J segment lost 0 bases and the V segment lost 3 bases, leaving 1 base of the junction unmatched. Generated by immunoSEQ multiplex PCR, the TCRdb table keeps only in-frame clones and is missing some. The sample yields roughly 35,000 clones, about nine tenths seen once. The TCR sequence derives from a female donor with multiple sclerosis, enrolled in a pregnancy study. Source: CD8+ T cells from peripheral blood mononuclear cells, taken after pregnancy. The rearrangement links TRBV7-7 to TRBJ2-1; 8 bases align to TRBD1. The CDR3 spells CASSLGQVSYNEQFF. The CDR3 coding sequence is TGTGCCAGCAGCTTGGGACAGGTCTCCTACAATGAGCAGTTCTTC.